A single TCR beta chain is shown here with its context. This record belongs to a study of PD-L1 blockade in urothelial cancer. Across the study: Patients initiated atezolizumab in about 2014 at 1,200 mg intravenously every 3 weeks.

CDR3 length equals 16 residues. Trimming took off 4 bases at V and 3 bases at J, with 16 bases between the two ends. The germline gives CDR1 SNHLY, CDR2 FYNNEI. The sample's time point: peripheral blood 6 weeks after treatment start. Synthetic TCR analog templates were spiked into all PCRs individually. Only in-frame clones appear in the TCRdb table, and some are missing; sequencing was by immunoSEQ multiplex PCR. The repertoire holds about 130,000 clones, with about 83% as singletons. The TCR originated in a man in his fifties with urothelial cancer. The V gene is TRBV2, the J gene TRBJ1-5, with D perhaps TRBD1 (5 bases). Sequences were derived from PBMCs, sampled around atezolizumab (anti-PD-L1) treatment. The CDR3 region is CASSARQPWVNQPQHF. The CDR3 coding sequence is TGTGCCAGCAGTGCTCGACAGCCTTGGGTCAATCAGCCCCAGCATTTT.